The following is a T cell receptor (beta chain) sequence with its context. Its antigen specificity is not known. No quality values exist for individual bases; no much larger clone is one base distant. The CDR3 spans 15 residues, from the cysteine through the phenylalanine. Just CDR3 DNA is preserved here, 45 bases in frame from base 1. Cut back by 1 base and 6 bases, the V and J ends lie 16 bases apart. Per the germline V gene, MDHEN is the CDR1 and SYDVKM is the CDR2. This sample was included in a study of blood T cell repertoires in COVID-19 (dated by TCRdb to about 2020). Notes on the research overall: Samples from collaborators originated in the United States, Italy and Spain and spanned both the acute and convalescent phases of COVID-19. The material from the prospective study consisted of cDNA or gDNA derived from T cells, B-cell-depleted T cells, or PBMCs. Deeply sampled blood TCRbeta repertoires from subjects exposed to, actively infected with, or recovered from COVID-19 were included in the dataset. The repertoires were released in a freely available public database meant as a resource for research on the immune response to SARS-CoV-2. The samples were drawn from two sources: the first 160 participants of the ongoing ImmuneRACE study, and about 1,300 subjects contributed by 6 global collaborators. The sample metadata nearly always contained a de-identified subject ID, COVID-19 status, age in years and sex. Where HLA class I and class II types were available, the types were taken from metadata supplied by the sample provider, not from assay-based typing. What the study reported, not specific to this receptor: The amount of clinical and demographic metadata varied by source and participant and was provided uncurated.

Each collaborating institution followed its own protocols to collect whole blood in K2EDTA tubes. Collaborator samples were shipped for TCRbeta analysis as frozen whole blood, isolated PBMCs, or DNA extracted from either sample type. TCRbeta CDR3 regions were amplified from genomic DNA using the immunoSEQ Assay, a bias-controlled multiplex PCR. Concerning the study's data processing: The number of nucleated cells in each sample was estimated by amplification of reference gene primers within the assay. To quantify the absolute abundance of each unique TCRbeta CDR3 rearrangement, sequence reads were collapsed and filtered. For each sample, productive Simpson clonality was calculated as the square root of Simpson's diversity index over productive rearrangements. What TCRdb holds here is the immuneACCESS table cut down to in-frame rearrangements. Part of the clones is not present; checked against another copy, under half of the missing clones reflect an unresolved V gene, and the others are unexplained. V and J calls and clone size follow that table, whereas D and trimming were derived from the DNA. This sample is represented by fewer than 200,000 clones; roughly nine tenths of them were singletons. The top ten constitute roughly 20% of the sample.

The clonotype was recovered from a man between 65 and 85 years old with active or convalescent COVID-19. Sequenced input: peripheral blood. In this chain, TRBV28 is recombined with TRBJ2-7, and TRBD2 may be the D gene, going by 5 matching bases. The CDR3 is CASSLYRGSSGEQYF. Here is the DNA: TGTGCCAGCAGTTTATATCGGGGTAGCAGTGGCGAGCAGTACTTC.